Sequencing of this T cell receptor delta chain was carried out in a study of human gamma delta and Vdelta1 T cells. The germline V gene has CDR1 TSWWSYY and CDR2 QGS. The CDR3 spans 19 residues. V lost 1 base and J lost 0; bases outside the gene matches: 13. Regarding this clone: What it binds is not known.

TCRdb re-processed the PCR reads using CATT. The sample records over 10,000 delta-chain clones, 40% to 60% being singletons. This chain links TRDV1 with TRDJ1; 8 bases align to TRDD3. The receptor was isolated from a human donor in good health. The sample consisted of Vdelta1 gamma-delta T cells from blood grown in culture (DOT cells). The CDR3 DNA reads TGTGCTCTTGGGGAACGCGAATCCTTGGTACTGGGGGACACCGATAAACTCATCTTT. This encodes CALGERESLVLGDTDKLIF.